This is a list of T cell receptor beta chains from one sample in a study of breast tumors, draining lymph nodes, adjacent tissues. TCRdb reprocessed the multiplex PCR reads via MiXCR and lists one record per CDR3 protein. The sample consists of 150,000 to 200,000 distinct CDR3 sequences, approximately 33% of them appearing once. The sequencing input was axillary lymph node tissue. The origin of the receptors is a female donor with breast cancer. Some clones in this sample may be carry-over from other donors' samples. Each CDR3 is given with its conserved first and last residue. The D gene is left open where the match is weak. Clone size is stated in some rows and not others, as once, few, many or a class when expanded.

TRBJ1-2 NA TRBV28 15 once TGTGCTTCCCTGGGGGGTCGGACCGAAAGGTATGGCTACACCTTC CASLGGRTERYGYTF
TRBJ2-3 NA TRBV27 12 many TGTGCCAGCAGTTCCCCCGCAGATACGCAGTATTTT CASSSPADTQYF
TRBJ1-4 NA TRBV7-9 19 once TGTGCCAGCAGCTTATCCGGCAATCAGCCCCAGGAGCCTAATGAAAAACTGTTTTTT CASSLSGNQPQEPNEKLFF
TRBJ2-5 NA TRBV9 16 many TGTGCCAGCAGCGTAGCACCCGCGGGATCCCAAGAGACCCAGTACTTC CASSVAPAGSQETQYF
TRBJ2-7 NA TRBV24-1 18 NA TGTGCCACCAGTGATCGACGGTATCCCGGGGAGCTGTTGTACGAGCAGTACTTC CATSDRRYPGELLYEQYF
TRBJ2-1 NA TRBV7-9 14 many TGTGCCAGCAGCTTTCGTAGGGCGTACAATGAGCAGTTCTTC CASSFRRAYNEQFF
TRBJ2-7 NA TRBV6-1 14 few TGTGCCAGCAGTCAGCGGTCTAAGGGGGGCGAGCAGTACTTC CASSQRSKGGEQYF
TRBJ2-1 TRBD2 TRBV10-1 18 many TGCGCCAGCAGTGAGTCCGGGACTAGCGGGAGATTCGGCAATGAGCAGTTCTTC CASSESGTSGRFGNEQFF
TRBJ2-2 NA TRBV5-1 13 many TGCGCCAGCGGCCTAGGGATCACCGGGGAGCTGTTTTTT CASGLGITGELFF
TRBJ2-7 TRBD1 TRBV19 16 many TGTGCCAGTAGTCCAACCCGGACAGGGAAATCCCACGAGCAGTACTTC CASSPTRTGKSHEQYF
TRBJ1-2 TRBD1 TRBV7-9 16 NA TGTGCCAGCACCAACTTCCCGGTAGGGGGCCGGTCTGGCTCCACCTTC CASTNFPVGGRSGSTF
TRBJ2-7 TRBD1 TRBV18 17 NA TGTGCCAGCTCACCAGGACAGGGCAAGAACACCACCTACGAGCAGTACTTC CASSPGQGKNTTYEQYF
TRBJ1-5 NA TRBV6-2/TRBV6-3 13 many TGTGCCAGCAGTTACTCGACCGGGAAGCCCCAGCATTTT CASSYSTGKPQHF
TRBJ2-1 TRBD1 TRBV2 13 NA TGTGCCAGCACCCGTGACAGGGGAGATGAGCAGTTCTTC CASTRDRGDEQFF
TRBJ1-4 NA TRBV13 14 NA TGTGCCAGCAGCTTCGTGGCGGCAGATACGGGACTGTTTTTT CASSFVAADTGLFF
TRBJ2-5 NA TRBV13 17 many TGTGCCAGCAGCTTTCCCGGGAGATACAAACCCCAAGAGACCCAGTACTTC CASSFPGRYKPQETQYF
TRBJ2-5 NA TRBV2 15 many TGTGCCAGCAGGAGGGCCTTGAACAGACAAGAGACCCAGTACTTC CASRRALNRQETQYF
TRBJ2-5 NA TRBV5-1 13 many TGCGCCAGCAGCCCAAGACTAGGAGAGACCCAGTACTTC CASSPRLGETQYF
TRBJ2-2 NA TRBV11-2 15 NA TGTGCCAGCAGCTTATCAAGCGGACTCACCGGGGAGCTGTTTTTT CASSLSSGLTGELFF
TRBJ2-2 TRBD2 TRBV12-3/TRBV12-4 15 NA TGTGCCAGCATAGACGGGACTAGCGGCGGTGGTGAGCTGTTTTTT CASIDGTSGGGELFF
TRBJ1-1 TRBD1 TRBV10-3 13 few TGTGCCATCAAGACAGGGCTGAACACTGAAGCTTTCTTT CAIKTGLNTEAFF
TRBJ1-2 TRBD1 TRBV6-5 17 many TGTGCCAGCAGTTACTCGGGCAGGGGGAAAGGGAACTATGGCTACACCTTC CASSYSGRGKGNYGYTF
TRBJ1-6 NA TRBV6-6 12 many TGTGCCAGCAGTTACCCGGATTCACCCCTCCACTTT CASSYPDSPLHF
TRBJ2-5 TRBD1 TRBV20-1 11 many TGCAGTGCCCCACAGGGGGAGACCCAGTACTTC CSAPQGETQYF
TRBJ2-7 NA TRBV6-1 15 many TGTGCCAGCAGTGAAGCAGCCGGGACACCCCACGAGCAGTACTTC CASSEAAGTPHEQYF
TRBJ1-6 NA TRBV5-1 15 many TGCGCCAGCAGCTCCCTGGACGCAGTCTATTCACCCCTCCACTTT CASSSLDAVYSPLHF
TRBJ1-6 NA TRBV5-1 17 many TGCGCCAGCAGCTCAGGGCAACTGAGCTCCTATAATTCACCCCTCCACTTT CASSSGQLSSYNSPLHF
TRBJ2-7 NA TRBV6-5 15 many TGTGCCAGCAGTTCCATTGGGGAGACCACCTACGAGCAGTACTTC CASSSIGETTYEQYF
TRBJ1-2 TRBD1 TRBV12-3/TRBV12-4 14 many TGTGCCAGCAGTCCCGACAGGGGGAAAGGAGGCTACACCTTC CASSPDRGKGGYTF
TRBJ1-2 NA TRBV29-1 10 NA TGCAGCATACGGGACGATGGCTACACCTTC CSIRDDGYTF
TRBJ2-3 NA TRBV5-8 10 many TGTGCCAGCGGCTGGGATATGCAGTATTTT CASGWDMQYF
TRBJ2-2 TRBD2 TRBV6-5 19 few TGTGCCAGCAGTCACTCTTCGGTGGGAGGGCCGGGAGGGACCGGGGAGCTGTTTTTT CASSHSSVGGPGGTGELFF
TRBJ2-7 NA TRBV28 13 few TGTGCCAGCAGCGGGACACCCGACTACGAGCAGTACTTC CASSGTPDYEQYF
TRBJ1-5 NA TRBV16 13 many TGTGCCAGCAGCCAATGGGCCAATCAGCCCCAGCATTTT CASSQWANQPQHF